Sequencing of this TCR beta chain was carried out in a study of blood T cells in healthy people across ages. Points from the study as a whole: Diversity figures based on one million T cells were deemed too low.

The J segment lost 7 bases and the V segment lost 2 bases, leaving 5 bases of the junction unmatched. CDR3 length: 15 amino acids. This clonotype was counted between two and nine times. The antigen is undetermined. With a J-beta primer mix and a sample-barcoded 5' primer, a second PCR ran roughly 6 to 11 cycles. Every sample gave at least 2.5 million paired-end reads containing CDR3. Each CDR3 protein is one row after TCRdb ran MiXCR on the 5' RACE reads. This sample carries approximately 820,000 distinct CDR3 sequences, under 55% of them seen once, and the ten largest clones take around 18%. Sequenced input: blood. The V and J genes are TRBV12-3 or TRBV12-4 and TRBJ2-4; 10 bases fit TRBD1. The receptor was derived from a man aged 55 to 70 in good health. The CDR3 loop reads CASSLSDRGHNIQYF. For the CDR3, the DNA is TGTGCCAGCAGTTTATCCGACAGGGGGCACAACATTCAGTACTTC.